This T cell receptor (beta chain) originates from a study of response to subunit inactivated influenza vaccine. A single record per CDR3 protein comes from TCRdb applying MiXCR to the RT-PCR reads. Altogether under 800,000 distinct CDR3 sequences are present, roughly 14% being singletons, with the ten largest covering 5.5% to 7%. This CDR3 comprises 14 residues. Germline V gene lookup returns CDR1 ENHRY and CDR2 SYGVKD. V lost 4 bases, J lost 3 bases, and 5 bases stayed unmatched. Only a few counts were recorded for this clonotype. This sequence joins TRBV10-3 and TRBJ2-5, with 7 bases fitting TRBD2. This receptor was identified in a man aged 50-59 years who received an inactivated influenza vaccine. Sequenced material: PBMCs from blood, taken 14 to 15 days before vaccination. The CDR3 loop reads CAISVGTNEETQYF. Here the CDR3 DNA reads TGTGCCATCAGTGTTGGGACTAACGAAGAGACCCAGTACTTC.